Sequencing of this TCR beta chain was carried out in a study of cytomegalovirus exposure and HLA in healthy donors. Overall study: Around 85 million unique TCRs from HLA-typed donors were held in an early data release.

The CDR3 has 16 residues. Trimming cost V 3 bases and J 0 bases, with 12 bases left between them. CDR1 is ENHRY and CDR2 is SYGVKD in the germline V gene. The sample holds one count of this clone. Its target is unknown. Researchers ran the PCR with 60 Vbeta and 13 Jbeta primers. Repertoires were generated with immunoSEQ multiplex PCR, while TCRdb's copy carries only in-frame clones and drops some. The sample yields 140,000 to 150,000 clones, about 83% seen once. Findings and limits, study-wide: In an earlier analysis, in 620 or so donors, most V segments appeared productive either ~87% or ~30% of the time. It has been reported that TCR beta sequences accurately predicted the HLA-A and HLA-B alleles of most subjects.

This sequence was found in a man between 35 and 55 years old in good health and CMV-seropositive. Sequenced sample: PBMCs. This chain uses TRBV10-3 with TRBJ1-3, with D maybe TRBD1 (5 bases). The CDR3 here is CAISDPTGSSGNTIYF. In nucleotides, the CDR3 is TGTGCCATCAGTGACCCCACAGGCAGCTCTGGAAACACCATATATTTT.